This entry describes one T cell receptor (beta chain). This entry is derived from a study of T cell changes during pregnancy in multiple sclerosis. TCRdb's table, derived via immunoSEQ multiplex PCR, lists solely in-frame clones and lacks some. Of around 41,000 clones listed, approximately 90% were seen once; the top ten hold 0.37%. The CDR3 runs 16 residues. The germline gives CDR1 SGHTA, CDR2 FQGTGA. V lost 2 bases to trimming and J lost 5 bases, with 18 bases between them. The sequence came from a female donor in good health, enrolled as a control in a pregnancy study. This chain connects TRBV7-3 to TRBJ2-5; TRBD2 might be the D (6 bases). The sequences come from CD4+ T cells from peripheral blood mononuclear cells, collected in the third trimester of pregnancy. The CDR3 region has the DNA TGTGCCAGCAGCTTACTCGGAGGGAGGTCAGGGGAGACCCAGTACTTC. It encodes CASSLLGGRSGETQYF. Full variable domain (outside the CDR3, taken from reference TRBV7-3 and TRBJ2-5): GAGVSQTPSNKVTEKGKYVELRCDPISGHTALYWYRQSLGQGPEFLIYFQGTGAADDSGLPNDRFFAVRPEGSVSTLKIQRTERGDSAVYLCASSLLGGRSGETQYFGPGTRLLVL.